The clone carrying this TCR beta chain turned up a few times. The sample comes from a study of blood T cells in healthy people across ages. With V trimmed by 10 bases and J by 7 bases, 11 bases remained unmatched. The CDR3 has 15 amino acids. PCR was performed a second time for about 7 to 11 cycles using a sample-barcoded 5' primer and a J-beta primer mix. TCRdb re-called the 5' RACE reads with MiXCR, one entry per CDR3 protein. The table includes 750,000 or so distinct CDR3 sequences, roughly 25% detected once. In addition, the sample was reused for a study of T cells of mothers and their children. From that paper: Each donor was one of three healthy Caucasian mothers or one of their six children. Mothers yielded over 9 million CDR3 reads, children 2.5 million to 3 million each. Researchers report slightly higher, though non-significant, overlap in related mother-child pairs than in unrelated pairs.

This sequence was found in a boy aged 10-17 years in good health. The chain recombines TRBV12-3 or TRBV12-4 with TRBJ1-6; 9 bases match TRBD1. Sample: blood. For the CDR3, the DNA is TGTGCCACTAAACAGGGGGCCATAGAGAATTCACCCCTCCACTTT. Its protein is CATKQGAIENSPLHF.